Below are 32 T cell receptor beta chains sequenced from a single sample in a study of CD8 T cells in Susac syndrome. When the RNA was reverse transcribed, random hexamers were used with an input of about 0.5 to 1 ug. From the immunoSEQ multiplex PCR reads, TCRdb called clonotypes with MiXCR, one entry per CDR3 protein. The sample contains 130,000 or so distinct CDR3 sequences, around 91% of which appear only once. Sequencing was done on a sample of CD8+ T cells from PBMCs. Receptor source: a human donor with multiple sclerosis.

V is TRBV11-1 and J is TRBJ2-7; 9 nucleotides agree with TRBD2. The V gene end was trimmed by 5 bases and the J gene end by 4 bases; junction bases not matched to a gene: 27. The CDR3 loop spans 21 amino acids. The V gene's germline CDR1 is SGHAT and CDR2 FQDESV (reference sequence). The CDR3 region has the DNA TGTGCCAGCAGCGATACCCAGGGTTGGCTAGCGGGAAGCGGCAACTTATACGAGCAGTACTTC. Protein sequence: CASSDTQGWLAGSGNLYEQYF.

Worth noting for this clonotype: Germline is not matched at one junction end, which may reflect a read error. V usage is TRBV6-2 or TRBV6-3 and J usage is TRBJ2-4, with D uncertain. This CDR3 spans 14 amino acids. CDR1 is MNHEY and CDR2 is SVGEGT in the germline V gene. CDR3 loop: CASSDSLAKNIQYF. CDR3 nucleotide sequence: TGTGCCAGCAGTGACTCTCTAGCCAAAAACATTCAGTACTTC.

The rearrangement joins TRBV12-3 or TRBV12-4 to TRBJ2-7; 7 nucleotides match TRBD2. The CDR3 contains 15 residues. With V trimmed by 2 bases and J by 4 bases, 8 bases remained unmatched. The CDR3 DNA reads as TGTGCCAGCAGTTTAAAGGCTAGCGGAGGTTACGAGCAGTACTTC. It codes for CASSLKASGGYEQYF.

V is TRBV30 and J is TRBJ1-2; 8 bases align to TRBD1. Germline assignment: CDR1 GTSNPN and CDR2 SVGIG (reference sequence). The CDR3 contains 15 residues. The V segment lost 2 bases and the J segment 6 bases; nucleotides outside the gene matches: 11. CDR3 bases: TGTGCCTGGAGTTTGGAGACAGGGGATATAAATGGCTACACCTTC. This translates into CAWSLETGDINGYTF.

V usage is TRBV12-3 or TRBV12-4 and J usage is TRBJ2-7; D might be TRBD2 (6 bases). The V end lost 6 bases, the J end lost 3 bases, and 12 bases lay between the germline ends. This CDR3 contains 13 residues. The CDR3 DNA reads as TGTGCCAGCAGGCAAGGGGAGGACTACGAGCAGTACTTC. Translation: CASRQGEDYEQYF.

The rearrangement links TRBV29-1 to TRBJ2-1; D call uncertain. The CDR3 runs 10 residues. Between the trimmed V and J ends, which lost 6 bases and 4 bases, there was a span of 4 bases. In germline, CDR1 is SQVTM, CDR2 ANQGSEA. CDR3 protein: CSVTYNEQFF. CDR3 nucleotides: TGCAGCGTCACATACAATGAGCAGTTCTTC.

The chain recombines TRBV27 with TRBJ2-5, with D perhaps TRBD1 (6 bases). V gave up 3 bases and J gave up 5 bases, with 13 bases separating them. The CDR3 loop spans 14 amino acids. Germline-derived CDR1 and CDR2 are MNHEY and SMNVEV (reference sequence). The CDR3 reads CASSFGGRGETQYF. The DNA of the CDR3 is TGTGCCAGCAGTTTTGGGGGTAGGGGGGAGACCCAGTACTTC.

This chain uses TRBV15 with TRBJ2-7; D is uncertain. The CDR3 is 13 amino acids. V dropped 1 base and J dropped 5 bases, with 9 bases sitting between them. CDR1 is LNHNV, CDR2 YYDKDF, per germline (reference sequence). CDR3 protein: CATSRVAEDEQYF. The CDR3 region has the DNA TGTGCCACCAGCAGAGTTGCCGAGGACGAGCAGTACTTC.

V and J are TRBV11-2 and TRBJ2-5; a weak D match, TRBD2 (5 bases). Deletions cut 5 bases from V and 1 base from J, with 14 bases between. CDR1 and CDR2 from the germline V gene are SGHAT and FQNNGV. This CDR3 is built from 15 residues. CDR3 in amino acids: CASSPDGRVQETQYF. CDR3 nucleotides: TGTGCCAGCAGCCCTGACGGGCGGGTCCAAGAGACCCAGTACTTC.

The chain couples TRBV6-5 to TRBJ2-6; no definite D call. Germline CDR1 MNHEY, CDR2 SVGAGI. This CDR3 has 13 amino acids. V lost 10 bases, J lost 0 bases, and 7 bases lay in between. The CDR3 region is CATALSGANVLTF. The CDR3 DNA is TGTGCCACCGCGCTCTCTGGGGCCAACGTCCTGACTTTC.

The rearrangement uses TRBV5-6 and TRBJ2-7; TRBD2 is a possible D gene (5 bases). The V gene's germline CDR1 is SGHDT and CDR2 YYEEEE. This CDR3 is 14 amino acids long. Deletions cut 3 bases from V and 3 bases from J, with 13 bases between. CDR3 amino acids: CASSSPGKGYEQYF. Written as DNA, the CDR3 is TGTGCCAGCAGCTCCCCCGGGAAAGGCTACGAGCAGTACTTC.

The rearrangement joins TRBV27 to TRBJ2-1; D may be TRBD1 (5 bases). Per germline, CDR1 MNHEY and CDR2 SMNVEV (reference sequence). The CDR3 totals 14 residues. V was cut by 6 bases and J by 7 bases, with 16 bases left in between. Here the CDR3 DNA reads TGTGCCAGCAGCCCTGGATGGGGCCTAAATGAGCAGTTCTTC. Translation: CASSPGWGLNEQFF.

The chain carries TRBV7-2 and TRBJ2-7; 9 nucleotides match TRBD1. Per germline, CDR1 SGHTA and CDR2 FQGNSA. The CDR3 consists of 12 residues. With 4 bases clipped from V and 6 bases from J, the junction kept 1 base outside the gene matches. This CDR3 reads CASSWTGVEQYF. The CDR3 DNA sequence: TGTGCCAGCAGCTGGACAGGGGTCGAGCAGTACTTC.

This clonotype appeared a few times. The genes are TRBV9 and TRBJ2-5, with 10 bases that match TRBD2. Trimming at V came to 0 bases and at J to 5 bases, leaving 1 base not matched to a gene. This CDR3 contains 14 residues. Germline-derived CDR1 and CDR2 are SGDLS and YYNGEE. The CDR3, as DNA: TGTGCCAGCAGCGTAGGTAGCGGGGGGGAGACCCAGTACTTC. Protein: CASSVGSGGETQYF.

The V and J genes are TRBV19 and TRBJ1-1, with a possible D match to TRBD1 (5 bases). The germline V gene encodes CDR1 LNHDA and CDR2 SQIVND (reference sequence). The CDR3 has 12 amino acids. Trimming took 4 bases from V and 7 from J, leaving 10 bases between them. The CDR3 protein is CASSRGFFEAFF. The CDR3 nucleotides read TGTGCCAGTAGTAGGGGGTTCTTTGAAGCTTTCTTT.

This chain's CDR3 is CASSGDPRLRFGGQPQHF. In nucleotides, the CDR3 is TGTGCCAGCAGCGGAGACCCTCGGCTAAGGTTTGGGGGGCAGCCCCAGCATTTT. This chain connects TRBV7-8 to TRBJ1-5; tentative D call: TRBD1 (5 bases). Germline CDR1 reads SGHVS; CDR2 reads FQNEAQ. The CDR3 covers 18 residues. Deletions cut 5 bases from V and 7 bases from J, with 27 bases between.

V and J are TRBV15 and TRBJ2-5; D is tentatively TRBD1 or TRBD2 (5 bases each). The CDR3 has 17 amino acids. Trimming left V 0 bases short and J 5 bases short, with 19 bases between. Per the germline V gene, CDR1 is LNHNV and CDR2 is YYDKDF (reference sequence). The CDR3 protein is CATSRDLPRPEGETQYF. The CDR3 DNA sequence: TGTGCCACCAGCAGAGATTTGCCCCGACCAGAGGGGGAGACCCAGTACTTC.

The V gene is TRBV24-1, the J gene TRBJ2-2, with a tentative D call TRBD2 (5 bases). Germline assignment: CDR1 KGHDR and CDR2 SFDVKD. Trimming cost V 3 bases and J 7 bases, with 17 bases left between them. CDR3 length: 16 residues. CDR3 nucleotides: TGTGCCACCAGTGATCCCTACCGGGAAGAAAGCGGGGAGCTGTTTTTT. It is translated as CATSDPYREESGELFF.

The chain employs TRBV2 and TRBJ1-2, with D maybe TRBD1 (5 bases). V shed 7 bases and J shed 0 bases, with 12 bases lying between them. Germline lookup yields CDR1 SNHLY and CDR2 FYNNEI. CDR3 length: 14 residues. The chain's CDR3 is CASKRQQTNYGYTF. The CDR3 DNA is TGTGCCAGCAAGAGACAGCAAACTAACTATGGCTACACCTTC. Filled out from reference TRBV2 and TRBJ1-2, the complete variable domain reads EPEVTQTPSHQVTQMGQEVILRCVPISNHLYFYWYRQILGQKVEFLVSFYNNEISEKSEIFDDQFSVERPDGSNFTLKIRSTKLEDSAMYFCASKRQQTNYGYTFGSGTRLTVV.

The chain carries TRBV15 and TRBJ2-2, with D unclear. Germline V gene sequence: CDR1 LNHNV, CDR2 YYDKDF (reference sequence). With 3 bases removed from V and 3 bases from J, the gap between germline ends came to 8 bases. CDR3 size: 14 residues. CDR3 DNA: TGTGCCACCAGCAGGGATGGGGACACCGGGGAGCTGTTTTTT. Its translation is CATSRDGDTGELFF.

The V and J genes are TRBV29-1 and TRBJ2-3; 9 bases fit TRBD1. This CDR3 has 15 residues. V dropped 3 bases and J dropped 1; count of bases not matched to a gene: 5. Germline assignment: CDR1 SQVTM and CDR2 ANQGSEA. CDR3: CSVEGQGFGTDTQYF. The CDR3 region has the DNA TGCAGCGTTGAGGGACAGGGTTTTGGCACAGATACGCAGTATTTT.

The chain has TRBV5-1 and TRBJ1-2, with D tentatively TRBD1 (5 bases). Looked up from germline, CDR1 is SGHRS and CDR2 is YFSETQ. V was pared by 0 bases and J by 4 bases, with 16 bases between. The CDR3 contains 16 residues. The CDR3 region is CASSLALRGDPYGYTF. DNA for the CDR3: TGCGCCAGCAGCTTGGCCTTGAGGGGCGATCCCTATGGCTACACCTTC.

The chain links TRBV30 to TRBJ2-1, with 9 bases fitting TRBD2. Unmatched junction bases numbered 1, after V lost 2 bases and J lost 5 bases. Germline CDR1 and CDR2: GTSNPN and SVGIG (reference sequence). This CDR3 comprises 13 residues. The CDR3 coding sequence is TGTGCCTGGAGTCGACTAGCGGACAATGAGCAGTTCTTC. Translating it yields CAWSRLADNEQFF.

This chain links TRBV20-1 with TRBJ2-1; 9 nucleotides align to TRBD2. The CDR3 is made up of 16 amino acids. The V gene end was trimmed by 0 bases and the J gene end by 5 bases; junction bases not matched to a gene: 8. From germline, CDR1 is DFQATT and CDR2 SNEGSKA (reference sequence). The CDR3 loop reads CSARDTSGWENNEQFF. The CDR3 DNA reads TGCAGTGCTAGAGACACTAGCGGGTGGGAGAACAATGAGCAGTTCTTC.

The gene calls are TRBV5-4 and TRBJ1-3; TRBD1 matches 7 bases. Germline V gene lookup returns CDR1 SGHNT and CDR2 YYREEE (reference sequence). V trimming: 1 base; J trimming: 2 bases; junction bases outside the gene matches: 3. This CDR3 is built from 15 residues. CDR3 protein: CASSLTGDAGNTIYF. CDR3 in DNA: TGTGCCAGCAGCTTGACAGGGGATGCTGGAAACACCATATATTTT.

The chain couples TRBV7-8 to TRBJ2-7, with D tentatively TRBD1 or TRBD2 (5 bases each). Germline V gene sequence: CDR1 SGHVS, CDR2 FQNEAQ. Trimming shortened V by 4 bases and J by 12 bases, and 22 bases separated the two germline ends. The CDR3 is made up of 14 amino acids. The CDR3 region is CASSSRDPAPPRYF. CDR3 DNA: TGTGCCAGCAGCTCCCGGGACCCGGCACCCCCGCGGTACTTC.

The chain couples TRBV6-1 to TRBJ2-7; 7 bases agree with TRBD1. J was trimmed by 2 bases and V by 7 bases; bases with no gene match: 17. The CDR3 sequence is 17 residues long. CDR1 MNHNS and CDR2 SASEGT come from the germline V gene. The DNA of the CDR3 is TGTGCCAGCATGACGGATTTTCCCAGGGGGAACGCCTACGAGCAGTACTTC. It is translated as CASMTDFPRGNAYEQYF.

This sequence joins TRBV10-3 and TRBJ2-1; D remains ambiguous. V lost 0 bases and J 6 bases, leaving 9 bases between the germline ends. The CDR3 runs to 14 residues. Germline V gene data show CDR1 as ENHRY and CDR2 as SYGVKD. The CDR3 coding sequence is TGTGCCATCAGTGAGTCGAGATTCGGCAATGAGCAGTTCTTC. Its translation is CAISESRFGNEQFF.

The rearrangement uses TRBV29-1 and TRBJ1-1, with a possible D match to TRBD1 (5 bases). Germline assignment: CDR1 SQVTM and CDR2 ANQGSEA. This CDR3 has 12 residues. Trimming took 3 bases from V and 8 from J, leaving 13 bases between them. The CDR3, as DNA: TGCAGCGTTGAGTTCGGGACGCACGAAGCTTTCTTT. This encodes CSVEFGTHEAFF.

The genes are TRBV7-9 and TRBJ1-2, with D perhaps matching TRBD1 (5 bases). The germline V gene encodes CDR1 SEHNR and CDR2 FQNEAQ (reference sequence). This CDR3 has 12 amino acids. V lost 3 bases, J lost 7 bases, and 9 bases lay in between. DNA of the CDR3: TGTGCCAGCAGCTTGGTAGACAGTGGCTACACCTTC. This translates into CASSLVDSGYTF.

The chain has TRBV7-9 and TRBJ2-1; the D gene is possibly TRBD2 (6 bases). Trimming removed 1 base at V and 10 bases at J, with 14 bases between. CDR3 length: 14 residues. CDR1 and CDR2 from the germline V gene are SEHNR and FQNEAQ (reference sequence). CDR3 sequence (DNA): TGTGCCAGCAGCTTAGGTTCGGGAGCGGAGGAGCAGTTCTTC. Its translation: CASSLGSGAEEQFF.

V usage is TRBV4-1 and J usage is TRBJ1-5, with 10 bases identical to TRBD1. Losses at the gene ends were 5 bases for V and 5 bases for J; bases not matched to a gene: 6. The germline V gene encodes CDR1 MGHRA and CDR2 YSYEKL. The length of the CDR3 is 15 residues. The CDR3 loop is CASSEGQGPDQPQHF. CDR3 DNA: TGCGCCAGCAGCGAGGGACAGGGGCCAGATCAGCCCCAGCATTTT.